The 28 T cell receptor beta chains below were found in one sample sequenced in a study of shared clonotypes between healthy human individuals. The protocol was immunoSEQ multiplex PCR, while the TCRdb copy is restricted to in-frame clones and leaves out a portion. The sample consists of roughly 1,600,000 clones, 98% to 99% of them appearing once. The source material was naive CD4+ T cells sorted from blood. As for subset: CD45RA+ positively selected. The source of these receptors is a man aged 30-40 years in good health.

This clone was seen just once. The gene calls are TRBV18 and TRBJ2-4; 7 bases map to TRBD1. V gave up 3 bases and J gave up 12 bases; unmatched junction bases: 8. Per the germline V gene, CDR1 is KGHSH and CDR2 is LQKENI. CDR3 length equals 13 residues. CDR3 region: CASSPTHRDSQYF. The CDR3 DNA sequence: TGTGCCAGCTCACCGACCCACCGGGACAGTCAGTACTTC.

The chain employs TRBV25-1 and TRBJ2-7; D is ambiguous. Germline lookup yields CDR1 MGHDK and CDR2 SYGVNS. The CDR3 totals 16 residues. V dropped 0 bases and J dropped 0 bases, with 12 bases sitting between them. In DNA, the CDR3 is TGTGCCAGCAGTGAATATCGGGCTGCAAGCTCCTACGAGCAGTACTTC. Amino acid sequence: CASSEYRAASSYEQYF.

The chain uses TRBV19 and TRBJ1-2; D not certain. CDR1 is LNHDA, CDR2 SQIVND, per germline (reference sequence). Trimming took off 6 bases at V and 4 bases at J, with 9 bases between the two ends. This CDR3 has 12 residues. The DNA of the CDR3 is TGTGCCAGTAGCGGCCGGACCTATGGCTACACCTTC. Its protein product is CASSGRTYGYTF.

The chain couples TRBV18 to TRBJ2-7; TRBD2 matches at 12 bases. The CDR3 spans 15 residues. In germline, CDR1 is KGHSH, CDR2 LQKENI. With 6 bases clipped from V and 6 bases from J, the junction kept 9 bases outside the gene matches. The DNA for the CDR3 is TGTGCCAGCTCCCCCGAGACTAGCGGGAGTACCGAGCAGTACTTC. Its protein product is CASSPETSGSTEQYF.

The chain links TRBV2 to TRBJ2-2; no clear D gene. Trimming removed 7 bases from V and 0 bases from J, with 6 bases in between. The V gene's germline CDR1 is SNHLY and CDR2 FYNNEI. This CDR3 has 13 amino acids. The CDR3 coding sequence is TGTGCCAGCAAGGTCTCGAACACCGGGGAGCTGTTTTTT. Its protein product is CASKVSNTGELFF. Supplemented by reference TRBV2 and TRBJ2-2, the full variable domain reads EPEVTQTPSHQVTQMGQEVILRCVPISNHLYFYWYRQILGQKVEFLVSFYNNEISEKSEIFDDQFSVERPDGSNFTLKIRSTKLEDSAMYFCASKVSNTGELFFGEGSRLTVL.

The CDR3 nucleotides are TGTGCCAGCTCGAGACTACAGGGGGCAGGTTTTGACACAGATACGCAGTATTTT. This encodes CASSRLQGAGFDTDTQYF. The gene calls are TRBV18 and TRBJ2-3, with TRBD1 matching over 9 bases. V dropped 6 bases and J dropped 2; count of bases not matched to a gene: 15. Germline assignment: CDR1 KGHSH and CDR2 LQKENI. The CDR3 is 18 residues long.

The V gene is TRBV5-6, the J gene TRBJ2-7; TRBD1 or TRBD2 may be the D gene (5 bases each). The V gene lost 1 base and the J gene lost 3 bases, with 11 bases spanning the gap. CDR1 and CDR2 (germline): SGHDT, YYEEEE. The CDR3 loop spans 14 amino acids. The CDR3 loop is CASSLLGTFYEQYF. The CDR3 nucleotides are TGTGCCAGCAGCTTGTTGGGGACCTTCTACGAGCAGTACTTC. Based on the CDR3 plus reference TRBV5-6 and TRBJ2-7, the full variable domain is DAGVTQSPTHLIKTRGQQVTLRCSPKSGHDTVSWYQQALGQGPQFIFQYYEEEERQRGNFPDRFSGHQFPNYSSELNVNALLLGDSALYLCASSLLGTFYEQYFGPGTRLTVT.

The gene calls are TRBV13 and TRBJ2-3; TRBD2 matches at 11 bases. The CDR3 runs to 22 residues. Germline V gene lookup returns CDR1 PRHDT and CDR2 FYEKMQ (reference sequence). V lost 4 bases and J lost 4; bases outside the gene matches: 25. The CDR3 reads CASSWWRGGTQTSGMSADTQYF. The CDR3 region has the DNA TGTGCCAGCAGCTGGTGGCGTGGAGGGACACAGACTAGCGGGATGTCGGCAGATACGCAGTATTTT. Full variable domain (outside the CDR3, taken from reference TRBV13 and TRBJ2-3): AAGVIQSPRHLIKEKRETATLKCYPIPRHDTVYWYQQGPGQDPQFLISFYEKMQSDKGSIPDRFSAQQFSDYHSELNMSSLELGDSALYFCASSWWRGGTQTSGMSADTQYFGPGTRLTVL.

The genes are TRBV29-1 and TRBJ2-1; 8 nucleotides line up with TRBD2. This CDR3 contains 14 residues. Germline values: CDR1 SQVTM, CDR2 ANQGSEA. Trimming took 3 bases from V and 4 from J; bases not matched to a gene: 5. The CDR3 sequence: CSVDWLAGYNEQFF. CDR3 in DNA: TGCAGCGTTGATTGGTTAGCGGGATACAATGAGCAGTTCTTC.

The rearrangement joins TRBV14 to TRBJ2-1; D might be TRBD1 or TRBD2, each matching 7 bases. The CDR3 consists of 15 residues. Germline CDR1 is SGHDN and CDR2 is FVKESK. Between the trimmed V and J ends, which lost 4 bases and 2 bases, there was a span of 12 bases. The DNA of the CDR3 is TGTGCCAGCAGCCGCAGGGGGGGGACCTACAATGAGCAGTTCTTC. It yields the protein CASSRRGGTYNEQFF.

The chain joins TRBV29-1 to TRBJ2-4, with TRBD1 matching 8 bases. V lost 8 bases and J lost 9; bases outside the gene matches: 9. Per the germline V gene, CDR1 is SQVTM and CDR2 is ANQGSEA. This CDR3 comprises 12 residues. CDR3 nucleotides: TGCAGCATCGAAACAGGGGGTTTCATTCAGTACTTC. Translation gives CSIETGGFIQYF. Variable domain in full (rest from reference TRBV29-1 and TRBJ2-4): SAVISQKPSRDICQRGTSLTIQCQVDSQVTMMFWYRQQPGQSLTLIATANQGSEATYESGFVIDKFPISRPNLTFSTLTVSNMSPEDSSIYLCSIETGGFIQYFGAGTRLSVL.

This clone appeared a single time. The chain is built from TRBV18 and TRBJ1-2; TRBD1 might be the D (5 bases). Germline V CDR1 and CDR2: KGHSH, LQKENI. Trimming took 4 bases from V and 8 from J, leaving 11 bases between them. This CDR3 has 12 amino acids. CDR3 bases: TGTGCCAGCTCACTCCGGGGCTACGGCTACACCTTC. Amino acids: CASSLRGYGYTF. The full variable domain, with the rest looked up from reference TRBV18 and TRBJ1-2, is NAGVMQNPRHLVRRRGQEARLRCSPMKGHSHVYWYRQLPEEGLKFMVYLQKENIIDESGMPKERFSAEFPKEGPSILRIQQVVRGDSAAYFCASSLRGYGYTFGSGTRLTVV.

This sequence joins TRBV5-1 and TRBJ2-1; 8 nucleotides match TRBD2. The CDR3 sequence is 14 residues long. Trimming removed 4 bases from V and 5 bases from J; junction bases left unmatched: 5. CDR1 and CDR2 from the germline V gene are SGHRS and YFSETQ. DNA of the CDR3: TGCGCCAGCAGCCAGAATAGCGGGGACAATGAGCAGTTCTTC. This codes for CASSQNSGDNEQFF.

The J gene is TRBJ2-5, the V gene TRBV28; D is unclear. The germline V gene has CDR1 MDHEN and CDR2 SYDVKM. Trimming shortened V by 5 bases and J by 3 bases, and 4 bases separated the two germline ends. The CDR3 is 11 amino acids. CDR3 coding DNA: TGTGCCAGCAGTAGGGAAGAGACCCAGTACTTC. The encoded protein is CASSREETQYF.

This sequence joins TRBV28 and TRBJ2-7, with D possibly matching TRBD1 (5 bases). Germline lookup yields CDR1 MDHEN and CDR2 SYDVKM. The CDR3 contains 12 residues. V shed 5 bases and J shed 7 bases, with 12 bases lying between them. CDR3 DNA: TGTGCCAGCAGTAAACAGGTTTGGGAGCAGTACTTC. It translates to CASSKQVWEQYF.

This chain uses TRBV9 with TRBJ2-1; unclear D gene. CDR3 length: 15 residues. CDR1 SGDLS and CDR2 YYNGEE come from the germline V gene. V shed 0 bases and J shed 4 bases, with 11 bases lying between them. DNA for the CDR3: TGTGCCAGCAGCGTAGCCCTGCCAGAATACAATGAGCAGTTCTTC. This gives the protein CASSVALPEYNEQFF.

V and J are TRBV5-4 and TRBJ2-1, with TRBD1 matching over 9 bases. This CDR3 region has 15 residues. Germline V gene data show CDR1 as SGHNT and CDR2 as YYREEE (reference sequence). V trimming: 0 bases; J trimming: 8 bases; junction bases outside the gene matches: 6. CDR3 sequence: CASSLGRQGEYEQFF. CDR3 in DNA: TGTGCCAGCAGCTTGGGTCGACAGGGGGAATATGAGCAGTTCTTC.

V usage is TRBV7-9 and J usage is TRBJ1-3; TRBD1 matches at 8 bases. The CDR3 runs to 17 residues. The V segment lost 5 bases and the J segment 0 bases; nucleotides outside the gene matches: 9. Germline V gene lookup returns CDR1 SEHNR and CDR2 FQNEAQ (reference sequence). The chain's CDR3 is CASSGRTGPSSGNTIYF. The CDR3 DNA follows: TGTGCCAGCAGCGGACGGACAGGGCCGAGCTCTGGAAACACCATATATTTT.

J is TRBJ2-2 and V is TRBV7-2; D is ambiguous. This CDR3 has 15 amino acids. CDR1 and CDR2 (germline): SGHTA, FQGNSA. The V end was cut by 5 bases, the J end by 5 bases, with 15 bases between. This chain's CDR3 is CASSPTPSDTGELFF. CDR3 coding DNA: TGTGCCAGCAGCCCCACTCCGAGTGATACCGGGGAGCTGTTTTTT.

In its sample, this clone was seen once. The gene calls are TRBV5-1 and TRBJ2-1; tentatively, D is TRBD2 (6 bases). Germline V gene data show CDR1 as SGHRS and CDR2 as YFSETQ. The CDR3 is made up of 15 amino acids. Between the trimmed V and J ends, which lost 3 bases and 7 bases, there was a span of 17 bases. Here the CDR3 reads CASSSYRDFLNEQFF. The CDR3 bases are TGCGCCAGCAGCTCATATCGGGACTTCTTAAATGAGCAGTTCTTC.

The rearrangement joins TRBV28 to TRBJ2-5; 7 bases agree with TRBD2. The junction had 6 bases not matched to a gene; V was cut back by 3 bases and J by 5 bases. The CDR3 covers 14 residues. Per the germline V gene, CDR1 is MDHEN and CDR2 is SYDVKM. CDR3 region: CASSLTSLLETQYF. CDR3 DNA sequence: TGTGCCAGCAGTTTGACTAGCCTTCTGGAGACCCAGTACTTC. Supplemented by reference TRBV28 and TRBJ2-5, the full variable domain reads DVKVTQSSRYLVKRTGEKVFLECVQDMDHENMFWYRQDPGLGLRLIYFSYDVKMKEKGDIPEGYSVSREKKERFSLILESASTNQTSMYLCASSLTSLLETQYFGPGTRLLVL.

The rearrangement uses TRBV28 and TRBJ2-5, with D possibly being TRBD1 or TRBD2 (5 bases each). Trimming cost V 5 bases and J 5 bases, with 15 bases left between them. Germline lookup yields CDR1 MDHEN and CDR2 SYDVKM. The CDR3 runs to 14 residues. Here the CDR3 DNA reads TGTGCCAGCAGTCTCCTTCGGGGCTTGGAGACCCAGTACTTC. Protein product: CASSLLRGLETQYF.

This chain links TRBV4-3 with TRBJ2-5, with no clear D. Trimming took off 0 bases at V and 5 bases at J, with 10 bases between the two ends. The CDR3 runs 14 residues. Per the germline V gene, CDR1 is LGHNA and CDR2 is YSLEER. In DNA form, the CDR3 reads TGCGCCAGCAGCCAAGATCTTCGGCGTGAGACCCAGTACTTC. Translation gives CASSQDLRRETQYF.

This chain connects TRBV5-8 to TRBJ2-7; D may correspond to TRBD1 or TRBD2 (5 bases each). V gave up 3 bases and J gave up 1 base, with 17 bases separating them. Germline V gene sequence: CDR1 SGHTS, CDR2 YDEGEE. The CDR3 loop spans 16 amino acids. CDR3 protein: CASSWDPPRQSYEQYF. Here the CDR3 DNA reads TGTGCCAGCAGCTGGGACCCCCCACGGCAGTCCTACGAGCAGTACTTC.

V is TRBV5-5 and J is TRBJ2-7; 8 bases fit TRBD1. The CDR3 extends over 15 amino acids. V shed 6 bases and J 5 bases; nucleotides not matched to a gene: 13. From germline, CDR1 is SGHKS and CDR2 YYEKEE (reference sequence). DNA for the CDR3: TGTGCCAGCAACCACGGGACAGGTCTTATGGACGAGCAGTACTTC. Translating gives CASNHGTGLMDEQYF.

V is TRBV7-2 and J is TRBJ1-1; D unclear. The V gene's germline CDR1 is SGHTA and CDR2 FQGNSA. With 2 bases removed from V and 11 bases from J, the gap between germline ends came to 15 bases. This CDR3 comprises 13 residues. The CDR3 is CASSLYAADNAFF. CDR3 DNA sequence: TGTGCCAGCAGCTTATATGCGGCCGACAACGCTTTCTTT.

V gene TRBV7-8 combines with J gene TRBJ2-3, with 7 nucleotides matching TRBD2. The CDR3 covers 15 residues. Trimming at V came to 5 bases and at J to 2 bases, leaving 7 bases not matched to a gene. Germline V lookup: CDR1 SGHVS, CDR2 FQNEAQ. In DNA, the CDR3 is TGTGCCAGCAGCACCCGGACTAGAACCACAGATACGCAGTATTTT. Translating gives CASSTRTRTTDTQYF.

J is TRBJ1-4 and V is TRBV20-1; TRBD1 is a possible D gene (5 bases). Germline CDR1 is DFQATT and CDR2 is SNEGSKA (reference sequence). The V end was cut by 8 bases, the J end by 7 bases, with 11 bases between. There are 11 residues in the CDR3. The chain's CDR3 is CSSPGSEKLFF. CDR3 coding DNA: TGCAGTAGTCCAGGGAGTGAAAAACTGTTTTTT.